These 9 T cell receptor beta chains were all obtained from the same sample, sequenced in a study of blood T cell repertoires in COVID-19. The method was immunoSEQ multiplex PCR; TCRdb's version includes in-frame clones alone and lacks a portion of them. The repertoire holds about 290,000 clones, with under 90% as singletons. The sequencing input was peripheral blood. These receptors were collected from a woman in her twenties or thirties with COVID-19, enrolled during active disease.

The chain uses TRBV19 and TRBJ1-5; D call uncertain. Germline V lookup: CDR1 LNHDA, CDR2 SQIVND (reference sequence). Between the trimmed V and J ends, which lost 6 bases and 3 bases, there was a span of 12 bases. The CDR3 loop spans 14 amino acids. CDR3 amino acids: CASRPIGYNQPQHF. The CDR3 region has the DNA TGTGCCAGTAGACCAATCGGGTACAATCAGCCCCAGCATTTT.

The chain employs TRBV29-1 and TRBJ1-5; maybe TRBD1 (5 bases). Trimming took 3 bases from V and 6 from J, leaving 12 bases between them. This CDR3 spans 13 amino acids. CDR1 is SQVTM and CDR2 is ANQGSEA in the germline V gene. The CDR3 DNA follows: TGCAGCGTTGATGGGGGGGAAGGTCAGCCCCAGCATTTT. Residues: CSVDGGEGQPQHF.

The V and J genes are TRBV28 and TRBJ1-1; D possibly corresponds to TRBD1 (6 bases). The ends were cut back, 4 bases at V and 8 bases at J, with 14 bases in the middle. Germline lookup yields CDR1 MDHEN and CDR2 SYDVKM. The length of the CDR3 is 13 residues. DNA of the CDR3: TGTGCCAGCAGTTGGGGAACAGGGTGGGAAGCTTTCTTT. This gives the protein CASSWGTGWEAFF.

The chain recombines TRBV10-1 with TRBJ1-3; a weak D match, TRBD1 (6 bases). Germline assignment: CDR1 WNHNN and CDR2 SYGVQD (reference sequence). Trimming took off 5 bases at V and 1 base at J, with 12 bases between the two ends. The CDR3 runs 15 residues. CDR3 nucleotide sequence: TGCGCCAGCAGTCCGGGGGGACATTCTGGAAACACCATATATTTT. Translated: CASSPGGHSGNTIYF.

The chain has TRBV21-1 and TRBJ2-5; TRBD1 is the table's D call and was not checked against the DNA. TRBV21-1 is a known pseudogene. This CDR3 has 18 amino acids. The CDR3 reads CASWGGGRDRVDQETQYF. The DNA of the CDR3 is TGTGCCAGCTGGGGTGGAGGACGGGACAGGGTCGACCAAGAGACCCAGTACTTC.

The chain employs TRBV6-1 and TRBJ1-1; TRBD1 might be the D (6 bases). CDR3 length: 17 residues. From germline, CDR1 is MNHNS and CDR2 SASEGT. Trimming cost V 4 bases and J 1 base, with 19 bases left between them. CDR3: CASSAVSRGSRNTEAFF. CDR3 DNA: TGTGCCAGCAGTGCGGTAAGCAGGGGATCGAGGAACACTGAAGCTTTCTTT.

The chain combines TRBV12-3 or TRBV12-4 with TRBJ2-2, with D tentatively TRBD1 (6 bases). V lost 7 bases to trimming and J lost 8 bases, with 8 bases between them. The CDR3 totals 11 residues. CDR3 sequence (DNA): TGTGCCAGCAAGGGGGTTGGGGAGCTGTTTTTT. Residues: CASKGVGELFF.

The chain combines TRBV19 with TRBJ2-7, with D possibly being TRBD2 (5 bases). This CDR3 comprises 14 residues. Germline lookup yields CDR1 LNHDA and CDR2 SQIVND (reference sequence). V was pared by 3 bases and J by 2 bases, with 11 bases between. DNA for the CDR3: TGTGCCAGTAGTATGGTCCCCGGGGCCTACGAGCAGTACTTC. Translating gives CASSMVPGAYEQYF.

The chain uses TRBV11-2 and TRBJ1-1; TRBD1 is a possible D gene (6 bases). The V and J ends lost 1 base and 1 base respectively, with 10 bases between them. Germline CDR1 SGHAT, CDR2 FQNNGV. The CDR3 consists of 15 residues. DNA for the CDR3: TGTGCCAGCAGCTTAGGAGGGGGTACGAACACTGAAGCTTTCTTT. Translated: CASSLGGGTNTEAFF.